Here is one T cell receptor beta chain with its context. No antigen is known for it. A read error may produce the germline difference seen at one junction end. A primer in the constant region served to generate TCR beta cDNA from 500 ng of total RNA. Employing slightly modified ARM-PCR, three nested multiplex PCR rounds were run, and these gave rise to the TCR beta libraries. Amplification in the first two PCR rounds was performed using TRBV1-TRBV30 forward primers and a C-beta reverse primer for around 11 cycles each. TCRdb analysed the multiplex PCR reads with MiXCR anew, one entry per CDR3 protein. The sample consists of about 30,000 distinct CDR3 sequences, 70% to 80% of them appearing once. This record comes from a study of tumor-infiltrating lymphocytes in primary liver carcinoma. Regarding the study as a whole: Roughly 7-24% of top clones, and no more, occurred in all five tumor regions. Tumor-adjacent and tumor-blood pairs displayed less overlap than did pairs of tumor regions. It was in tumors, not blood, that the top-250-clone fraction was significantly higher (p = 0.039).

The CDR3 consists of 15 residues. Germline CDR1 reads SGHAT; CDR2 reads FQNNGV. Taking roughly 18-32 mg of unsorted bulk tissue, the authors co-extracted RNA and DNA. Source material: liver tumor tissue from sampling region 3. Subset of the sample: tumor region T3, left-lateral pole. The TCR sequence derives from a young woman with primary liver carcinoma and hepatitis B virus infection. The V call is TRBV11-2, the J call TRBJ2-1; D could derive from TRBD1 or TRBD2 (6 bases each). This chain's CDR3 is CASSLGGGEINEQFF. CDR3 nucleotide sequence: TGTGCCAGCAGTTTAGGAGGGGGAGAGATCAATGAGCAGTTCTTC.